The T cell receptor beta chain described here comes from a study of blood T cell repertoires in COVID-19. Followed longitudinally, the Seattle patients had been enrolled during active infection. Per the authors' pipeline: Reference gene primer amplification gave estimated nucleated cell counts. The method was immunoSEQ multiplex PCR; TCRdb's version includes in-frame clones alone and lacks a portion of them. V, J and clone size reflect that table, while D and trimming were determined from the DNA. The table lists approximately 290,000 clones, 89% of them singletons. Per germline, CDR1 MGHRA and CDR2 YSYEKL. The CDR3 sequence is 15 residues long. V lost 1 base to trimming and J lost 4 bases, with 11 bases between them.

V is TRBV4-1 and J is TRBJ1-5; D remains unclear. This receptor was identified in a woman in her thirties with COVID-19, enrolled during active disease. The material sequenced was peripheral blood. CDR3: CASSQVAPGNQPQHF. DNA for the CDR3: TGCGCCAGCAGCCAAGTTGCCCCCGGGAATCAGCCCCAGCATTTT.